This record covers a single T cell receptor (beta chain). Its antigen is unknown. These data come from a study of memory CD8 T cells in hepatitis C reinfection. For the study at large: After reinfection, a couple of primary-infection resolvers became chronically infected.

The assay was immunoSEQ multiplex PCR, and TCRdb's table has in-frame clones only and misses some. The repertoire holds just over 50,000 clones, with 89% as singletons. Trimming cost V 7 bases and J 5 bases, with 20 bases left between them. This CDR3 has 15 amino acids. Looked up from germline, CDR1 is MNHNY and CDR2 is SVGAGI (reference sequence). Time point specified: pre-reinfection, 55 to 20 weeks before reinfection detection. The sorted cells went straight to TCR sequencing with no prior in vitro expansion. Donors were people who inject drugs in the Montreal HEPCO cohort. Total naive CD8 T cells were sorted as viable CD3+ CD8+ CD45RO- cells from a couple of donors. Regarding the study as a whole: Conclusions on public clonotypes and secondary clearance were not definitive with five donors.

The TCR comes from a young man with hepatitis C virus infection. The chain combines TRBV6-6 with TRBJ1-1; tentative D call: TRBD1 (6 bases). Sequencing was done on a sample of naive CD8+ T cells sorted from blood. In DNA form, the CDR3 reads TGTGCCAGCACCTACCTGGTCAGGGGAGGGACTGAAGCTTTCTTT. Its protein is CASTYLVRGGTEAFF.